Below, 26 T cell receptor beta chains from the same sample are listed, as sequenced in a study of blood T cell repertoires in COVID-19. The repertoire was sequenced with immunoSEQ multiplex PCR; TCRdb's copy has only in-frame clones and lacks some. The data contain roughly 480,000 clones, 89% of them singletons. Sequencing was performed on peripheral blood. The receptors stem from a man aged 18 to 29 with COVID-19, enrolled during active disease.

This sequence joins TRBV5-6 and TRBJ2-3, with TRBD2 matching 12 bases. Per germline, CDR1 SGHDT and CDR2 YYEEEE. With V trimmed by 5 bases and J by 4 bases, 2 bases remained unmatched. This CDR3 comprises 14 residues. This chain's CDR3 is CASRTSGRSDTQYF. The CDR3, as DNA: TGTGCCAGCAGGACTAGCGGGAGATCAGATACGCAGTATTTT.

The CDR3 sequence is CASSETSGGRRSYEQYF. Here the CDR3 DNA reads TGTGCCAGCAGTGAAACTAGCGGGGGCCGTCGATCCTACGAGCAGTACTTC. The chain combines TRBV25-1 with TRBJ2-7, with TRBD2 identical over 11 bases. V was clipped by 2 bases and J by 1 base; unmatched bases: 7. The CDR3 is 17 residues long. Per germline, CDR1 MGHDK and CDR2 SYGVNS.

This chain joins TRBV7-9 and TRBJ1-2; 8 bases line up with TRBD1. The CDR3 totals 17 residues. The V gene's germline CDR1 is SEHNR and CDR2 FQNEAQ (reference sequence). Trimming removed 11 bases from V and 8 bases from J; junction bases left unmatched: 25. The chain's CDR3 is CAHQNNGQGQMLGGYTF. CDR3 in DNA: TGTGCCCACCAGAATAACGGACAGGGACAGATGTTGGGGGGCTACACCTTC.

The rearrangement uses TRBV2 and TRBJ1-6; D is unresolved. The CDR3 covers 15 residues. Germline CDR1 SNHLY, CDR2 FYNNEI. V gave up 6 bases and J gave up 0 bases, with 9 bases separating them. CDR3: CASRISSSYNSPLHF. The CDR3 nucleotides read TGTGCCAGCAGAATATCGAGCTCCTATAATTCACCCCTCCACTTT. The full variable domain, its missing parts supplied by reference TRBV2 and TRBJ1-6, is EPEVTQTPSHQVTQMGQEVILRCVPISNHLYFYWYRQILGQKVEFLVSFYNNEISEKSEIFDDQFSVERPDGSNFTLKIRSTKLEDSAMYFCASRISSSYNSPLHFGNGTRLTVT.

CDR3 amino acids: CASSPRTGYNEQFF. The CDR3 DNA reads as TGTGCCAGTAGTCCGAGGACAGGCTACAATGAGCAGTTCTTC. This chain uses TRBV19 with TRBJ2-1; the match to TRBD1 covers 7 bases. CDR1 and CDR2 from the germline V gene are LNHDA and SQIVND (reference sequence). This CDR3 region has 14 residues. V shed 5 bases and J 3 bases; nucleotides not matched to a gene: 4.

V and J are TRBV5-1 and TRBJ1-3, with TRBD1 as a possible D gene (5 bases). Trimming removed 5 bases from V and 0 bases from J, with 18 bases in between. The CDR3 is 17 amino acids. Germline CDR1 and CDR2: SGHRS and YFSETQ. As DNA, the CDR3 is TGCGCCAGCAGATCGAACACAGGCCGAAGCTCTGGAAACACCATATATTTT. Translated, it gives CASRSNTGRSSGNTIYF.

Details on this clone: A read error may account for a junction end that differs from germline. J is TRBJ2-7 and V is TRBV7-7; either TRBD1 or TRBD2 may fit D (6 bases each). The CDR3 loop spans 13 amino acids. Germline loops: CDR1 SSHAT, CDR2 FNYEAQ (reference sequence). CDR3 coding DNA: TGTGCTAGCAGCTTAGGGGGGACTTACGAGCAGTACTTC. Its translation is CASSLGGTYEQYF.

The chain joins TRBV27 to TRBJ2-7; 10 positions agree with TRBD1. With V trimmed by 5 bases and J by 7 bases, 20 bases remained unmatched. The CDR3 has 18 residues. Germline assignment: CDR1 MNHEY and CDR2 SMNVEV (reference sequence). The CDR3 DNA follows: TGTGCCAGCAGTACCCACCTGAGACAGGGGGCGACTTTGGGGGAGCAGTACTTC. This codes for CASSTHLRQGATLGEQYF.

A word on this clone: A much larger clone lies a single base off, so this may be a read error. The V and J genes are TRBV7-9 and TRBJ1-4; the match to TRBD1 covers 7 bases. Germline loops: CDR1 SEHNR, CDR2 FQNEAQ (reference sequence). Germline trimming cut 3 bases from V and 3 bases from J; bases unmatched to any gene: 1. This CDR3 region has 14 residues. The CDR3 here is CASSFGTANEKLFF. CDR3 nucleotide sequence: TGTGCCAGCAGCTTCGGGACAGCTAATGAAAAACTGTTTTTT.

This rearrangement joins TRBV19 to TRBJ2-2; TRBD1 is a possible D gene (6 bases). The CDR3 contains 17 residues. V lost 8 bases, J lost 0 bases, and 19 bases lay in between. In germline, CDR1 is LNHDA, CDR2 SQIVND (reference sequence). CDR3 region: CASALIWTVANTGELFF. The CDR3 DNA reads TGTGCCAGTGCCCTCATCTGGACAGTCGCGAACACCGGGGAGCTGTTTTTT.

CDR3: CASSPMEAGVTDTQYF. The CDR3 DNA reads TGTGCCAGCAGCCCCATGGAAGCGGGAGTTACAGATACGCAGTATTTT. The V call is TRBV9, the J call TRBJ2-3, with 8 bases that match TRBD2. CDR3 length equals 16 residues. The germline gives CDR1 SGDLS, CDR2 YYNGEE. J gave up 3 bases and V 4 bases, and 10 bases lay outside the gene matches.

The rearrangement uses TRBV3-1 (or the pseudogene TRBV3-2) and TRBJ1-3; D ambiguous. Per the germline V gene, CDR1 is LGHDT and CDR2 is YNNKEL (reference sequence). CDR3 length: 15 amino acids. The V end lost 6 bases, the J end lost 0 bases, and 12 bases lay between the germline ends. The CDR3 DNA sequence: TGTGCCAGCAGTCCGCGACGGGACTCTGGAAACACCATATATTTT. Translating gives CASSPRRDSGNTIYF.

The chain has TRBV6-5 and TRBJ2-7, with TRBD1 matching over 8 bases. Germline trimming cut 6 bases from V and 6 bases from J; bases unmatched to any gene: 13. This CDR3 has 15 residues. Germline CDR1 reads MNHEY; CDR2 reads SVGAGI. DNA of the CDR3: TGTGCCAGCAGCGGAAAGTGGCAGGGGGCCTCCGAGCAGTACTTC. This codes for CASSGKWQGASEQYF.

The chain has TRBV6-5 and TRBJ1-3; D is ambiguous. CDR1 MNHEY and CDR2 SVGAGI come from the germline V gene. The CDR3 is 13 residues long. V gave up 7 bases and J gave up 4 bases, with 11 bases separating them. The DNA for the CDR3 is TGTGCCAGCATGAGAGAAATCGGAAACACCATATATTTT. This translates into CASMREIGNTIYF.

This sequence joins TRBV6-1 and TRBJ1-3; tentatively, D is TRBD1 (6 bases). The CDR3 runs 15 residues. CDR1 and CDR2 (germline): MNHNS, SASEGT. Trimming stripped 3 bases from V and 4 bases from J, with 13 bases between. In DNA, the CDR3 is TGTGCCAGCAGTGATCAGGGGCTGACCGGAAACACCATATATTTT. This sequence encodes CASSDQGLTGNTIYF.

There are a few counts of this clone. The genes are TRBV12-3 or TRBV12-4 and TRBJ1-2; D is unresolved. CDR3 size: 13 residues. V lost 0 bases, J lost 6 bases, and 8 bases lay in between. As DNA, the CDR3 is TGTGCCAGCAGTTTAGCGGGAGGGAATGGCTACACCTTC. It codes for CASSLAGGNGYTF.

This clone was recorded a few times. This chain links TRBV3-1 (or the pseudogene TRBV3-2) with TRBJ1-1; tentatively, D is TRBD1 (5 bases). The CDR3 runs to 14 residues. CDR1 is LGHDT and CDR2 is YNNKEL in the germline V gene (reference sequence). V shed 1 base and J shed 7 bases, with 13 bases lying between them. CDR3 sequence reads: CASSQGAAQGEAFF. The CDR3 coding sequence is TGTGCCAGCAGCCAAGGCGCCGCCCAGGGTGAAGCTTTCTTT.

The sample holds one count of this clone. The CDR3 here is CASSVTGNYGYTF. The CDR3 DNA reads TGTGCCAGCAGCGTGACAGGGAACTATGGCTACACCTTC. This chain uses TRBV9 with TRBJ1-2; TRBD1 matches 7 bases. Looked up from germline, CDR1 is SGDLS and CDR2 is YYNGEE. This CDR3 has 13 amino acids. After removal of 2 bases from V and 2 bases from J, the junction contained 0 bases not matched to a gene.

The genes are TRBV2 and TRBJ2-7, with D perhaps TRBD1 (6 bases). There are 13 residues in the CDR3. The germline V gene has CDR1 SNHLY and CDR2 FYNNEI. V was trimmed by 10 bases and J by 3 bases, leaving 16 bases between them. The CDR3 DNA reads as TGTGCCACCACCTTGGGACAAATCTACGAGCAGTACTTC. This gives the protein CATTLGQIYEQYF. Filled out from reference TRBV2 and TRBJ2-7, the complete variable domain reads EPEVTQTPSHQVTQMGQEVILRCVPISNHLYFYWYRQILGQKVEFLVSFYNNEISEKSEIFDDQFSVERPDGSNFTLKIRSTKLEDSAMYFCATTLGQIYEQYFGPGTRLTVT.

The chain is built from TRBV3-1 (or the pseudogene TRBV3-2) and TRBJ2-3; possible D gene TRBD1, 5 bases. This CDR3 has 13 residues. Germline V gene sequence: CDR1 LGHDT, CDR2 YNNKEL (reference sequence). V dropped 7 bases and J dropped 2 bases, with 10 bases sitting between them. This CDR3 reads CASTSDITDTQYF. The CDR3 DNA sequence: TGTGCCAGCACTTCGGACATCACAGATACGCAGTATTTT.

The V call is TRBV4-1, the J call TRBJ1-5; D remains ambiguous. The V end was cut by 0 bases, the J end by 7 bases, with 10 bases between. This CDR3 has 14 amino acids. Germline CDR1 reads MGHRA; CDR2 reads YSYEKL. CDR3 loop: CASSQDLVVQPQHF. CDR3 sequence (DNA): TGCGCCAGCAGCCAAGATCTAGTGGTACAGCCCCAGCATTTT.

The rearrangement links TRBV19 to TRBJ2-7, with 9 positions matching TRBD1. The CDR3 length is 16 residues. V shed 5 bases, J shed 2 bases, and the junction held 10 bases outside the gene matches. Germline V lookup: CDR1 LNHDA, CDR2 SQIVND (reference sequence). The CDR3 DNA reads TGTGCCAGTAGTCGTGGGGGACAGGGCGTCACCTACGAGCAGTACTTC. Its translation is CASSRGGQGVTYEQYF.

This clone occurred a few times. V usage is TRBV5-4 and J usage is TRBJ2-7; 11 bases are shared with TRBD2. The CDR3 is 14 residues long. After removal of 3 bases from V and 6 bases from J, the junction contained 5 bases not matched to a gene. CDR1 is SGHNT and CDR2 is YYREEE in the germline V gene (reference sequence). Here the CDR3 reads CASSYTSGSREQYF. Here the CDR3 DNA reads TGTGCCAGCAGCTACACTAGCGGGAGCCGCGAGCAGTACTTC.

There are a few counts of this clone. CDR3 region: CASKREFKNEQFF. For the CDR3, the DNA is TGTGCCAGCAAGCGGGAGTTTAAGAATGAGCAGTTCTTC. This chain uses TRBV6-5 with TRBJ2-1; 8 bases align to TRBD2. The CDR3 loop spans 13 amino acids. V lost 7 bases, J lost 7 bases, and 6 bases stayed unmatched. Looked up from germline, CDR1 is MNHEY and CDR2 is SVGAGI.

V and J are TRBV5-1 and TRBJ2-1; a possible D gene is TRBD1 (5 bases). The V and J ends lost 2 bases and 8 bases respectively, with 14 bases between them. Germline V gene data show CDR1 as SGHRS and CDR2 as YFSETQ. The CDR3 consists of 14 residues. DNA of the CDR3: TGCGCCAGCAGCTTCTCCCAGGGTGAAGATGAGCAGTTCTTC. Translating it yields CASSFSQGEDEQFF.

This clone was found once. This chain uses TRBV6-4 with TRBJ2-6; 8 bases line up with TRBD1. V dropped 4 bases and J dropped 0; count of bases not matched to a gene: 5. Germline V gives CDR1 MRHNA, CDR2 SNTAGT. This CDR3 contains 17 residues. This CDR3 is CASSARDRPSGANVLTF. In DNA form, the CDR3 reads TGTGCCAGCAGTGCCAGGGACAGGCCCTCTGGGGCCAACGTCCTGACTTTC.